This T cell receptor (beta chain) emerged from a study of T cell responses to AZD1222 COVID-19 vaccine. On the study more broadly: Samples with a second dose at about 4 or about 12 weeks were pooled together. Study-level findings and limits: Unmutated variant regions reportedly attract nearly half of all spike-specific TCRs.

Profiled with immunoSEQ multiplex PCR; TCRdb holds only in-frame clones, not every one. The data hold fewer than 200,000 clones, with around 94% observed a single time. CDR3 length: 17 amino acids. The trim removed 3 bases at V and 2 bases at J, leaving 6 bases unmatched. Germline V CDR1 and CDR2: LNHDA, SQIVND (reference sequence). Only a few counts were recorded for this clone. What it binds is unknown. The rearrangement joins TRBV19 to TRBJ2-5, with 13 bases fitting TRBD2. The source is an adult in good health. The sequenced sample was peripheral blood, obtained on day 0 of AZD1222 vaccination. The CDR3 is CASSIRRTSGGQETQYF. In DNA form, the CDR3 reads TGTGCCAGTAGTATCCGCAGGACTAGCGGGGGACAAGAGACCCAGTACTTC.